Here is one T cell receptor (beta chain) with its context. This sample is part of a study of cytomegalovirus exposure and HLA in healthy donors. The PCR ran on 60 Vbeta and 13 Jbeta primers. The protocol was immunoSEQ multiplex PCR, while the TCRdb copy is restricted to in-frame clones and leaves out a portion. The sample has about 160,000 clones, approximately 80% seen once. The CDR3 extends over 17 amino acids. The junction had 14 bases not matched to a gene; V was cut back by 8 bases and J by 2 bases. Germline V gene sequence: CDR1 SGHVS, CDR2 FQNEAQ. Sequencing was done on a sample of PBMCs. The source is a man aged 18 to 30 in good health and CMV-seropositive. The chain links TRBV7-8 to TRBJ2-1; 8 bases line up with TRBD2. CDR3 amino acids: CASYHRGGQGTYNEQFF. The CDR3 DNA is TGTGCCAGCTACCACCGGGGGGGGCAGGGAACCTACAATGAGCAGTTCTTC.